This passage covers 24 T cell receptor beta chains from one sample sequenced in a study of Ad26.COV2.S vaccination and SARS-CoV-2 variants. Treatment meaning: 15 to 20 received Ad26.COV2.S at low or high dose, single or two shots; roughly five received placebo; per-sample allocation not given. Sampling occurred on day 63 after the first vaccine or placebo injection. Clones were read by immunoSEQ multiplex PCR, and TCRdb kept only the in-frame ones, dropping some. The table includes more than 400,000 clones, 90% detected once. The sample consisted of peripheral blood, taken in a trial of Ad26.COV2.S vaccine versus placebo. The receptors come from a person between 18 and 65 years old who received the Ad26.COV2.S COVID-19 vaccine or a placebo.

The V and J genes are TRBV28 and TRBJ2-7; D might be TRBD1 (5 bases). CDR1 and CDR2 from the germline V gene are MDHEN and SYDVKM. The CDR3 has 14 amino acids. The V and J ends lost 1 base and 3 bases respectively, with 10 bases between them. The CDR3 bases are TGTGCCAGCAGTTTATTGGCAGGGCTCTACGAGCAGTACTTC. Translating gives CASSLLAGLYEQYF.

This chain joins TRBV28 and TRBJ1-5; no firm D call. Germline assignment: CDR1 MDHEN and CDR2 SYDVKM. CDR3 length: 14 residues. The ends were cut back, 6 bases at V and 7 bases at J, with 16 bases in the middle. CDR3 region: CASSQAHTGQPQHF. CDR3 bases: TGTGCCAGCAGCCAGGCCCACACTGGGCAGCCCCAGCATTTT. Together with reference TRBV28 and TRBJ1-5, the CDR3 gives the full variable domain: DVKVTQSSRYLVKRTGEKVFLECVQDMDHENMFWYRQDPGLGLRLIYFSYDVKMKEKGDIPEGYSVSREKKERFSLILESASTNQTSMYLCASSQAHTGQPQHFGDGTRLSIL.

This sequence joins TRBV7-9 and TRBJ2-6, with TRBD2 matching 8 bases. V gave up 4 bases and J gave up 2 bases; unmatched junction bases: 7. CDR3 length: 17 amino acids. Germline V gene sequence: CDR1 SEHNR, CDR2 FQNEAQ (reference sequence). The CDR3: CASSYHFSGTGANVLTF. The CDR3 nucleotides are TGTGCCAGCAGCTACCACTTTAGCGGGACTGGGGCCAACGTCCTGACTTTC.

The V call is TRBV27, the J call TRBJ1-1; D remains unclear. Trimming cost V 2 bases and J 0 bases, with 7 bases left between them. Germline loops: CDR1 MNHEY, CDR2 SMNVEV (reference sequence). The CDR3 is 14 residues long. CDR3 amino acids: CASSLSGVNTEAFF. The CDR3 nucleotides read TGTGCCAGCAGTTTAAGTGGGGTGAACACTGAAGCTTTCTTT.

This rearrangement joins TRBV21-1 to TRBJ1-5; TRBD1, the D gene given by the table, was not confirmed from the DNA. TRBV21-1 is tagged as a pseudogene. The CDR3 is made up of 16 amino acids. DNA for the CDR3: TGTGCCAGCAGCAAAGCTGACAGGGGCGGAAATCAGCCCCAGCATTTT. Its translation: CASSKADRGGNQPQHF.

The V and J genes are TRBV7-9 and TRBJ2-3; the D is unclear. Germline CDR1 reads SEHNR; CDR2 reads FQNEAQ (reference sequence). This CDR3 spans 15 amino acids. V lost 5 bases and J 2 bases, leaving 14 bases between the germline ends. The CDR3 spells CASSPSAWPTDTQYF. The CDR3 region has the DNA TGTGCCAGCAGCCCTTCCGCGTGGCCCACAGATACGCAGTATTTT.

This clone is a singleton in its sample. The rearrangement links TRBV6-2 or TRBV6-3 to TRBJ2-1, with a possible D match to TRBD2 (8 bases). Germline V CDR1 and CDR2: MNHEY, SVGEGT. CDR3 length equals 17 residues. Trimming pared 4 bases from V and 3 bases from J, leaving 19 bases between. The chain's CDR3 is CASSWSPGGGLYNEQFF. As DNA, the CDR3 is TGTGCCAGCAGTTGGTCACCGGGAGGGGGCCTCTACAATGAGCAGTTCTTC.

This sequence joins TRBV11-3 and TRBJ2-1; TRBD2 matches at 11 bases. Trimming at V came to 5 bases and at J to 3 bases, leaving 6 bases not matched to a gene. The CDR3 totals 16 residues. Germline CDR1 reads SGHNT; CDR2 reads YENEEA. As DNA, the CDR3 is TGTGCCAGCAGCCCCCGGACTAGCGGGCTCTACAATGAGCAGTTCTTC. This codes for CASSPRTSGLYNEQFF.

This chain uses TRBV11-3 with TRBJ2-7, with 11 bases fitting TRBD1. The CDR3 is 17 amino acids. Losses at the gene ends were 1 base for V and 2 bases for J; bases not matched to a gene: 7. Germline V gene lookup returns CDR1 SGHNT and CDR2 YENEEA. The CDR3 DNA sequence: TGTGCCAGCAGCTTAGGGACCGGGACAGGGGGAACCTACGAGCAGTACTTC. Encoded protein: CASSLGTGTGGTYEQYF.

The chain carries TRBV9 and TRBJ2-2; TRBD1 matches at 7 bases. Germline V gene lookup returns CDR1 SGDLS and CDR2 YYNGEE. The CDR3 covers 13 residues. V trimming: 3 bases; J trimming: 4 bases; junction bases outside the gene matches: 0. The CDR3 DNA reads as TGTGCCAGCAGCGGACAGGGCACCGGGGAGCTGTTTTTT. Protein: CASSGQGTGELFF. The full variable domain, rest sourced from reference TRBV9 and TRBJ2-2, is DSGVTQTPKHLITATGQRVTLRCSPRSGDLSVYWYQQSLDQGLQFLIQYYNGEERAKGNILERFSAQQFPDLHSELNLSSLELGDSALYFCASSGQGTGELFFGEGSRLTVL.

This chain connects TRBV5-1 to TRBJ2-3; 9 bases match TRBD2. V lost 5 bases to trimming and J lost 1 base; unmatched junction nucleotides: 5. Germline CDR1 is SGHRS and CDR2 is YFSETQ. This CDR3 has 15 residues. The DNA for the CDR3 is TGCGCCAGCAGATTTCGGACTAGCGGCACAGATACGCAGTATTTT. Protein product: CASRFRTSGTDTQYF.

The chain employs TRBV7-8 and TRBJ1-5; maybe TRBD1 (6 bases). CDR1 and CDR2 from the germline V gene are SGHVS and FQNEAQ. The germline V and J ends were trimmed by 5 bases and 12 bases, with 20 bases remaining between them. The length of the CDR3 is 14 residues. CDR3 amino acids: CASSRVGTLEFQHF. The DNA for the CDR3 is TGTGCCAGCAGCCGCGTGGGGACATTGGAGTTCCAGCATTTT. Full variable domain (outside the CDR3, taken from reference TRBV7-8 and TRBJ1-5): GAGVSQSPRYKVAKRGQDVALRCDPISGHVSLFWYQQALGQGPEFLTYFQNEAQLDKSGLPSDRFFAERPEGSVSTLKIQRTQQEDSAVYLCASSRVGTLEFQHFGDGTRLSIL.

CDR3: CASSLGAGELFF. CDR3 coding DNA: TGTGCCAGCAGCTTAGGGGCCGGGGAGCTGTTTTTT. This chain uses TRBV11-3 with TRBJ2-2; unclear D gene. Germline values: CDR1 SGHNT, CDR2 YENEEA. V dropped 1 base and J dropped 6 bases, with 3 bases sitting between them. The CDR3 is made up of 12 amino acids.

The chain links TRBV28 to TRBJ2-7; TRBD1 is a possible D gene (6 bases). V was clipped by 10 bases and J by 3 bases, with 22 bases between them. Germline assignment: CDR1 MDHEN and CDR2 SYDVKM. This CDR3 is built from 15 residues. The chain's CDR3 is CATSPADRENYEQYF. The CDR3, as DNA: TGTGCCACCTCTCCTGCGGACAGAGAAAACTACGAGCAGTACTTC.

This clone turned up a few times. This chain connects TRBV24-1 to TRBJ1-5; D may be TRBD1 (5 bases). The ends were cut back, 6 bases at V and 5 bases at J, with 10 bases in the middle. Looked up from germline, CDR1 is KGHDR and CDR2 is SFDVKD. The CDR3 spans 13 residues. The DNA of the CDR3 is TGTGCCACCAGTCTGACAGTAGATCAGCCCCAGCATTTT. Its protein product is CATSLTVDQPQHF.

The genes are TRBV2 and TRBJ2-4, with 7 bases identical to TRBD1. Germline-derived CDR1 and CDR2 are SNHLY and FYNNEI. The junction had 2 bases not matched to a gene; V was cut back by 5 bases and J by 4 bases. CDR3 size: 13 residues. The CDR3 DNA follows: TGTGCCAGCAGTTGGGACAGTAAAAACATTCAGTACTTC. Amino acid sequence: CASSWDSKNIQYF.

The chain carries TRBV7-2 and TRBJ2-7; 9 bases match TRBD2. Germline trimming cut 5 bases from V and 3 bases from J; bases unmatched to any gene: 8. CDR1 SGHTA and CDR2 FQGNSA come from the germline V gene. The CDR3 has 15 amino acids. The CDR3 spells CASSPVLAGSYEQYF. The CDR3 nucleotides are TGTGCCAGCAGCCCAGTCCTAGCGGGGAGCTACGAGCAGTACTTC.

This rearrangement joins TRBV7-8 to TRBJ2-7, with 8 bases matching TRBD1. Per germline, CDR1 SGHVS and CDR2 FQNEAQ. Trimming removed 1 base from V and 2 bases from J; junction bases left unmatched: 4. The CDR3 consists of 15 residues. CDR3: CASSLVGQGPYEQYF. CDR3 coding DNA: TGTGCCAGCAGCTTAGTCGGACAGGGCCCCTACGAGCAGTACTTC.

The chain joins TRBV19 to TRBJ1-5; TRBD1 might be the D (5 bases). This CDR3 region has 16 residues. Germline lookup yields CDR1 LNHDA and CDR2 SQIVND (reference sequence). Trimming removed 5 bases from V and 4 bases from J, with 18 bases in between. The CDR3: CASSSHEGLMNQPQHF. Written as DNA, the CDR3 is TGTGCCAGTAGTTCCCATGAGGGGCTAATGAATCAGCCCCAGCATTTT.

The genes are TRBV28 and TRBJ1-1; D gene uncertain. Germline loops: CDR1 MDHEN, CDR2 SYDVKM. V was cut by 6 bases and J by 0 bases, with 5 bases left in between. CDR3 length: 12 residues. The CDR3: CASRSVNTEAFF. CDR3 sequence (DNA): TGTGCCAGCAGGTCCGTGAACACTGAAGCTTTCTTT.

The rearrangement joins TRBV5-5 to TRBJ2-2, with D unresolved. The CDR3 has 14 residues. The germline V gene encodes CDR1 SGHKS and CDR2 YYEKEE (reference sequence). V was shortened by 5 bases and J by 0 bases, with 8 bases between the two germline ends. The CDR3 coding sequence is TGTGCCAGCAGATCCTCGGCGAACACCGGGGAGCTGTTTTTT. This translates into CASRSSANTGELFF.

In its sample, this clone was seen once. V and J are TRBV9 and TRBJ2-6; 7 positions match TRBD2. The CDR3 is 15 amino acids. Germline CDR1 is SGDLS and CDR2 is YYNGEE. V dropped 4 bases and J dropped 4; count of bases not matched to a gene: 5. Here the CDR3 reads CASSPGGGGANVLTF. The CDR3 DNA is TGTGCCAGCAGCCCGGGGGGAGGCGGGGCCAACGTCCTGACTTTC. The full variable domain, with the rest looked up from reference TRBV9 and TRBJ2-6, is DSGVTQTPKHLITATGQRVTLRCSPRSGDLSVYWYQQSLDQGLQFLIQYYNGEERAKGNILERFSAQQFPDLHSELNLSSLELGDSALYFCASSPGGGGANVLTFGAGSRLTVL.

V usage is TRBV19 and J usage is TRBJ2-5; 9 bases line up with TRBD1. This CDR3 spans 13 amino acids. V lost 9 bases to trimming and J lost 5 bases; unmatched junction nucleotides: 7. CDR1 and CDR2 from the germline V gene are LNHDA and SQIVND (reference sequence). CDR3 loop: CASSDRGGETQYF. Here the CDR3 DNA reads TGTGCCAGCTCGGACAGGGGAGGGGAGACCCAGTACTTC.

The CDR3 DNA reads as TGTGCCAGCAGCCCGACTAGCGTATACGAGCAGTACTTC. Translation: CASSPTSVYEQYF. V usage is TRBV11-2 and J usage is TRBJ2-7; TRBD2 matches at 8 bases. The germline V gene has CDR1 SGHAT and CDR2 FQNNGV. The CDR3 length is 13 residues. The V segment lost 5 bases and the J segment 4 bases; nucleotides outside the gene matches: 4.